This T cell receptor (beta chain) was found in a study of T cells after yellow fever vaccination. Trimming stripped 4 bases from V and 1 base from J, with 7 bases between. Germline V gene lookup returns CDR1 SQVTM and CDR2 ANQGSEA. The CDR3 has 12 residues. This clonotype was detected many times. TCRdb independently ran MiXCR on the 5' RACE reads; one entry per CDR3 protein. The sample holds some 320,000 distinct CDR3 sequences, approximately 10% seen once. This TCR derives from a man younger than 35 who received the YFV17D yellow fever vaccine. V and J are TRBV29-1 and TRBJ1-1; no definite D call. Sequenced material: CD4+ T cells sorted from PBMCs, taken 5 days after the yellow fever booster vaccination. CDR3 nucleotide sequence: TGCAGCGTTGGAGTTAGGAACACTGAAGCTTTCTTT. Translation gives CSVGVRNTEAFF.